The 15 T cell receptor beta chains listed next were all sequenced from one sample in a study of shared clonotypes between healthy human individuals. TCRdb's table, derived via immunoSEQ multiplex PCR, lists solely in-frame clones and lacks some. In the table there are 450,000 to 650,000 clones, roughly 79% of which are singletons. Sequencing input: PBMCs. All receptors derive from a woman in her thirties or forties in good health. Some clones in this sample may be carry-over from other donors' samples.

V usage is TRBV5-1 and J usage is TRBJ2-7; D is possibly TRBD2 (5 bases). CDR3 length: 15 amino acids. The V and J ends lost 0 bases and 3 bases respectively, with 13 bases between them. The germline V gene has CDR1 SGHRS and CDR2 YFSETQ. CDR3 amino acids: CASSLGTGSGYEQYF. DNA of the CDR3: TGCGCCAGCAGCTTGGGTACGGGATCGGGCTACGAGCAGTACTTC.

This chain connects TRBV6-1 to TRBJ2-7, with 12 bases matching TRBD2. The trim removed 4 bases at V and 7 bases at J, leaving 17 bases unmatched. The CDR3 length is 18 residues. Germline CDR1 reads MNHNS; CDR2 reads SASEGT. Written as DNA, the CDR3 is TGTGCCAGCAGTGCTTCCCGTCTGGGACTAGCGGGTACCGTGGAGCAGTACTTC. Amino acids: CASSASRLGLAGTVEQYF.

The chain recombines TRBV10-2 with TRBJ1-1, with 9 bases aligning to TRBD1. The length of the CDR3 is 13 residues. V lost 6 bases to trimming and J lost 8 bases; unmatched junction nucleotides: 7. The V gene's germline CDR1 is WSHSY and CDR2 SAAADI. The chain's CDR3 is CASSRDRVEEAFF. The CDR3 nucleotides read TGCGCCAGCAGCCGGGACAGGGTGGAGGAAGCTTTCTTT.

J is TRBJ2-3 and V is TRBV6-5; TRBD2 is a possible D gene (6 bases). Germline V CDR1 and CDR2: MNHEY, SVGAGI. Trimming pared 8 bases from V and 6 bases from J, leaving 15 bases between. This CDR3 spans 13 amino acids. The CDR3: CASGRGSGDTQYF. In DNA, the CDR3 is TGTGCCAGCGGGCGGGGCTCTGGGGATACGCAGTATTTT.

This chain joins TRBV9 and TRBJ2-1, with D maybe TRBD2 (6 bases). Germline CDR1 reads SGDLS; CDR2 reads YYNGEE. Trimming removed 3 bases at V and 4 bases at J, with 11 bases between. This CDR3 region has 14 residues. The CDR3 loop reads CASSAIGTYNEQFF. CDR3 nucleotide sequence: TGTGCCAGCAGCGCTATAGGGACTTACAATGAGCAGTTCTTC.

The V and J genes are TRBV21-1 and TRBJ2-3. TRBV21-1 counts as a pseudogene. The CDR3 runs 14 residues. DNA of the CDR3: TGTGCCAGCAGCGAGGGGCAAAGCACAGATACGCAGTATTTT. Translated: CASSEGQSTDTQYF.

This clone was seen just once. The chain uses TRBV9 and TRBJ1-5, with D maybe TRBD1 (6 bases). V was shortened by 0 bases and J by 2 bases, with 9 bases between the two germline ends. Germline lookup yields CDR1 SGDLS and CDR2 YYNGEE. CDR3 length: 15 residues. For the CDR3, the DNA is TGTGCCAGCAGCGTAGCCCGACAGGGCAATCAGCCCCAGCATTTT. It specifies CASSVARQGNQPQHF.

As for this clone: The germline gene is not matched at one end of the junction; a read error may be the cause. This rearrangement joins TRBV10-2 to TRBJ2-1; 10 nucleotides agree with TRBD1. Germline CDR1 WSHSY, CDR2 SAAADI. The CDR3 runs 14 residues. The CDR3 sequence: CASGEDRGYNEQFF. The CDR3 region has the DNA TGCGCCAGCGGTGAGGACAGGGGGTACAATGAGCAGTTCTTC.

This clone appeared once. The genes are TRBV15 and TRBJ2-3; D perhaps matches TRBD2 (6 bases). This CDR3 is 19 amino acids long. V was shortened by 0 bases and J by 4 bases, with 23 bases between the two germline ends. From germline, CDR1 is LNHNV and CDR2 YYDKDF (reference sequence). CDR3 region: CATSRDLGGSDLIADTQYF. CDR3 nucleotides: TGTGCCACCAGCAGAGATCTAGGAGGGAGCGACCTTATCGCAGATACGCAGTATTTT.

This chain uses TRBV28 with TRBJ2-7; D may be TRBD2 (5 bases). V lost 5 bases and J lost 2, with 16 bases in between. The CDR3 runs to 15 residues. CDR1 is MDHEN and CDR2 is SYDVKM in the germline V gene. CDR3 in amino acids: CASSPHRTGTYEQYF. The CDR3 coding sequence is TGTGCCAGCAGTCCCCACCGGACGGGAACCTACGAGCAGTACTTC. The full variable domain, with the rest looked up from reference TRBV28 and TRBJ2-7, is DVKVTQSSRYLVKRTGEKVFLECVQDMDHENMFWYRQDPGLGLRLIYFSYDVKMKEKGDIPEGYSVSREKKERFSLILESASTNQTSMYLCASSPHRTGTYEQYFGPGTRLTVT.

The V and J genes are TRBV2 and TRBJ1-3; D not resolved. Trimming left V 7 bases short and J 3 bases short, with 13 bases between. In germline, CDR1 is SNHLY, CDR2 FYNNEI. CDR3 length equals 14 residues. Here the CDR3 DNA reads TGTGCCAGCACCCGACGGGAGGATGGAAACACCATATATTTT. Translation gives CASTRREDGNTIYF.

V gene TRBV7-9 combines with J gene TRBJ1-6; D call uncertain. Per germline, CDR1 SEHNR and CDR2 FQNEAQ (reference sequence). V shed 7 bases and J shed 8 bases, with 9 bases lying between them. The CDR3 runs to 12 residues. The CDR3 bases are TGTGCCAGCACCCGGGGAGATTCACCCCTCCACTTT. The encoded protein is CASTRGDSPLHF.

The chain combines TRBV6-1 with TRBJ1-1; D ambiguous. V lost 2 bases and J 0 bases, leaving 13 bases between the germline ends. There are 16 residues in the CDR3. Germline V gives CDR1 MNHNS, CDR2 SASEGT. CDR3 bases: TGTGCCAGCAGTGAATTTAGCGGGAGCTTGAACACTGAAGCTTTCTTT. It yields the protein CASSEFSGSLNTEAFF.

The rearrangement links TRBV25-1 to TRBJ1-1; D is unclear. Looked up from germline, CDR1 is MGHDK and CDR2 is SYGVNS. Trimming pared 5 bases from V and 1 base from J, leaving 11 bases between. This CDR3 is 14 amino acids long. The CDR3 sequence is CASSRANQNTEAFF. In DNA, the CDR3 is TGTGCCAGCAGTCGGGCAAACCAGAACACTGAAGCTTTCTTT.

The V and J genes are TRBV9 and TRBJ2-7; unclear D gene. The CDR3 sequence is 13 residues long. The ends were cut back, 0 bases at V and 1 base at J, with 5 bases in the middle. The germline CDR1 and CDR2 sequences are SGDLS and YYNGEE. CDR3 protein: CASSVGGSYEQYF. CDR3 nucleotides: TGTGCCAGCAGCGTAGGTGGATCCTACGAGCAGTACTTC.